This TCR beta chain was recorded in a study of T cell repertoires in cytomegalovirus infection. Looking at the study overall: Well-studied HLA-B-restricted epitopes and recently identified HLA-C-restricted epitopes of CMV were both used in the study.

Of note for this clonotype: Its antigen is as yet unknown.

TCRdb used MiXCR to reprocess the reads, holding one entry per CDR3 protein. The sample lists roughly 200,000 distinct CDR3 sequences, about 38% occurring once. Study-level points and caveats: The cumulative frequency of public TCR beta families distinguished individuals who carried CMV together with the relevant HLA.

The material was CD8+ T cells from cultured PBMCs, obtained from culture after CMV antigen stimulation. The TCR originated in a human donor in good health (CMV status not recorded). Some clones in this sample may be carry-over from other donors' samples.

CDR3 sequence reads: CASSFSGRGAGELFF. The CDR3 nucleotides read TGTGCCAGCAGTTTTAGCGGGCGAGGGGCCGGGGAGCTGTTTTTT. J is TRBJ2-2 and V is TRBV12-3 or TRBV12-4; 7 nucleotides match TRBD2. V dropped 3 bases and J dropped 6; count of bases not matched to a gene: 7. The CDR3 is 15 residues long.